The 5 T cell receptor beta chains below come from one sample, sequenced in a study of T cell responses to AZD1222 COVID-19 vaccine. Only in-frame clones appear in the TCRdb table, and some are missing; sequencing was by immunoSEQ multiplex PCR. Of roughly 75,000 clones in the sample, about nine tenths are singletons; the top ten hold roughly a sixth. Here the sequenced sample was peripheral blood, taken 28 days after the second AZD1222 dose. The source is an adult who received the AZD1222 COVID-19 vaccine.

The chain has TRBV29-1 and TRBJ2-3; 8 positions agree with TRBD2. V lost 5 bases to trimming and J lost 5 bases; unmatched junction nucleotides: 6. The CDR3 is 13 amino acids. The germline V gene has CDR1 SQVTM and CDR2 ANQGSEA. In nucleotides, the CDR3 is TGCAGCGTTCCGGGACTAGTTGAAGATACGCAGTATTTT. The encoded protein is CSVPGLVEDTQYF.

The genes are TRBV5-1 and TRBJ2-1; D uncertain. This CDR3 is built from 15 residues. Per germline, CDR1 SGHRS and CDR2 YFSETQ. Trimming stripped 0 bases from V and 6 bases from J, with 13 bases between. CDR3 in amino acids: CASSLASGVSNEQFF. CDR3 bases: TGCGCCAGCAGCTTGGCCAGTGGTGTATCCAATGAGCAGTTCTTC.

The J gene is TRBJ1-5, the V gene TRBV10-2, with TRBD1 matching over 7 bases. V shed 8 bases, J shed 3 bases, and the junction held 7 bases outside the gene matches. Germline V gene data show CDR1 as WSHSY and CDR2 as SAAADI. This CDR3 contains 14 residues. DNA of the CDR3: TGCGCCAGCCGACAGGGCGGGAACAATCAGCCCCAGCATTTT. Amino acids: CASRQGGNNQPQHF.

The count of this clone is one. The chain combines TRBV20-1 with TRBJ1-2; D perhaps matches TRBD1 (5 bases). This CDR3 is built from 15 residues. V was shortened by 3 bases and J by 0 bases, with 14 bases between the two germline ends. CDR1 and CDR2 (germline): DFQATT, SNEGSKA (reference sequence). The CDR3 sequence is CSASGGTTPNYGYTF. The CDR3 DNA reads TGCAGTGCTAGTGGCGGGACTACCCCTAACTATGGCTACACCTTC.

The rearrangement uses TRBV12-3 or TRBV12-4 and TRBJ1-1, with a tentative D call TRBD1 (6 bases). CDR3 length: 13 residues. Trimming took off 7 bases at V and 1 base at J, with 10 bases between the two ends. The CDR3 sequence: CASTTDRNTEAFF. As DNA, the CDR3 is TGTGCCAGCACCACGGACAGGAACACTGAAGCTTTCTTT.